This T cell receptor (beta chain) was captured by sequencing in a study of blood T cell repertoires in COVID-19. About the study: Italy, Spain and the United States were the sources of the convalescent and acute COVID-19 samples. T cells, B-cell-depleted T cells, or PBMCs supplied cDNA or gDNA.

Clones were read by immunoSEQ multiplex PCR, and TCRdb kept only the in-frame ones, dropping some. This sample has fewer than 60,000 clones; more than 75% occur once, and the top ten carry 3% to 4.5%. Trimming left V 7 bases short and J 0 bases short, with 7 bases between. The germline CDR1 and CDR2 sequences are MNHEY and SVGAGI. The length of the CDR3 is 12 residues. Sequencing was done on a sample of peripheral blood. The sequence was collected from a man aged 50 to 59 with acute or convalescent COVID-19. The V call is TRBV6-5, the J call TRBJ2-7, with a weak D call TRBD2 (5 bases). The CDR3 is CASTRDSYEQYF. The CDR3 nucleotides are TGTGCCAGCACCCGGGACTCCTACGAGCAGTACTTC.